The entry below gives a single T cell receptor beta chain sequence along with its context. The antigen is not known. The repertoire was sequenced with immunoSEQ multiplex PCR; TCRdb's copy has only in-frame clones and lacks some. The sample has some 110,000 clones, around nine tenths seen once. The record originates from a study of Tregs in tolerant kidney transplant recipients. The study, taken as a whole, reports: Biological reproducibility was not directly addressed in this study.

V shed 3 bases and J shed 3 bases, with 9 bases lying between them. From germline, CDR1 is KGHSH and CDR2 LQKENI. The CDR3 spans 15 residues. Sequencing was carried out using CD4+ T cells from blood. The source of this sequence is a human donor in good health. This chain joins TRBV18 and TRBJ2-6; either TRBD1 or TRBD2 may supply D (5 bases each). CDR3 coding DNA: TGTGCCAGCTCACCTGGGACGGGTGGGGCCAACGTCCTGACTTTC. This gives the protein CASSPGTGGANVLTF. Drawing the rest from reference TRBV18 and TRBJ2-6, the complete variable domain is NAGVMQNPRHLVRRRGQEARLRCSPMKGHSHVYWYRQLPEEGLKFMVYLQKENIIDESGMPKERFSAEFPKEGPSILRIQQVVRGDSAAYFCASSPGTGGANVLTFGAGSRLTVL.